A selection of T cell receptor beta chains follows, all from one sample in a study of blood T cell repertoires in COVID-19. Sequencing was performed with immunoSEQ multiplex PCR; in TCRdb, only in-frame clones are kept and a portion is missing. The sample has some 200,000 clones; approximately 80% are singletons. Source material: peripheral blood. These receptors came from a middle-aged woman who had recovered from COVID-19. Both conserved end residues are part of each CDR3. Fields, in order: D gene, V gene, J gene, clone size, CDR3 protein, CDR3 DNA. The D gene is left open where the match is weak. Where a row states a size, it is once, few, many or the class of an expanded clone; other rows omit it.

d_call: NA
v_call: TRBV5-5
j_call: TRBJ1-5
clone_size: NA
cdr3_aa: CASSLSWPENQPQHF
cdr3_nt: TGTGCCAGCAGCTTGTCCTGGCCAGAAAATCAGCCCCAGCATTTT

d_call: NA
v_call: TRBV25-1
j_call: TRBJ2-2
clone_size: NA
cdr3_aa: CASIHLDNTGELFF
cdr3_nt: TGTGCCAGCATTCACCTAGACAACACCGGGGAGCTGTTTTTT

d_call: TRBD2
v_call: TRBV7-3
j_call: TRBJ2-1
clone_size: NA
cdr3_aa: CASSIAGGHNEQFF
cdr3_nt: TGTGCCAGCAGTATAGCGGGGGGACACAATGAGCAGTTCTTC

d_call: NA
v_call: TRBV3-1/TRBV3-2
j_call: TRBJ1-1
clone_size: NA
cdr3_aa: CASSPGQFNTEAFF
cdr3_nt: TGTGCCAGCAGCCCCGGACAGTTTAACACTGAAGCTTTCTTT

d_call: TRBD2
v_call: TRBV5-4
j_call: TRBJ2-5
clone_size: once
cdr3_aa: CASSRGGAAQETQYF
cdr3_nt: TGTGCCAGCAGCCGGGGGGGGGCAGCCCAAGAGACCCAGTACTTC

d_call: NA
v_call: TRBV7-2
j_call: TRBJ2-1
clone_size: NA
cdr3_aa: CASSYDRSYNEQFF
cdr3_nt: TGTGCCAGCAGCTATGACAGAAGCTACAATGAGCAGTTCTTC

d_call: TRBD2
v_call: TRBV9
j_call: TRBJ2-3
clone_size: NA
cdr3_aa: CASSTGLAGATDTQYF
cdr3_nt: TGTGCCAGCAGCACCGGACTAGCGGGGGCCACAGATACGCAGTATTTT

d_call: NA
v_call: TRBV6-1
j_call: TRBJ1-1
clone_size: NA
cdr3_aa: CASSDLFRLAVNTEAFF
cdr3_nt: TGTGCCAGCAGTGACCTCTTCCGACTGGCTGTCAACACTGAAGCTTTCTTT

d_call: TRBD2
v_call: TRBV2
j_call: TRBJ2-4
clone_size: NA
cdr3_aa: CASSEASGGSNIQYF
cdr3_nt: TGTGCCAGCAGTGAAGCGTCGGGAGGGTCCAACATTCAGTACTTC

d_call: NA
v_call: TRBV11-2
j_call: TRBJ2-7
clone_size: NA
cdr3_aa: CASSLVSGAYEQYF
cdr3_nt: TGTGCCAGCAGCTTAGTCAGCGGAGCTTACGAGCAGTACTTC

d_call: NA
v_call: TRBV5-4
j_call: TRBJ2-3
clone_size: NA
cdr3_aa: CASSLGVSSEVDTQYF
cdr3_nt: TGTGCCAGCAGCTTGGGGGTCAGTTCGGAGGTAGATACGCAGTATTTT

d_call: NA
v_call: TRBV9
j_call: TRBJ1-1
clone_size: NA
cdr3_aa: CASSQRGGPGTEAFF
cdr3_nt: TGTGCCAGCAGCCAGCGGGGGGGGCCTGGCACTGAAGCTTTCTTT

d_call: TRBD2
v_call: TRBV11-3
j_call: TRBJ2-2
clone_size: NA
cdr3_aa: CASRTLGGGARGTGELFF
cdr3_nt: TGCGCCAGCAGAACTCTTGGCGGGGGGGCCCGGGGGACCGGGGAGCTGTTTTTT

d_call: TRBD2
v_call: TRBV7-2
j_call: TRBJ2-5
clone_size: NA
cdr3_aa: CASSFPAGGAHETQYF
cdr3_nt: TGTGCCAGCAGCTTCCCGGCCGGGGGGGCTCACGAGACCCAGTACTTC

d_call: NA
v_call: TRBV12-3/TRBV12-4
j_call: TRBJ1-1
clone_size: NA
cdr3_aa: CASSRFSGTEAFF
cdr3_nt: TGTGCCAGCAGCCGGTTTTCGGGCACTGAAGCTTTCTTT

d_call: NA
v_call: TRBV5-1
j_call: TRBJ1-1
clone_size: few
cdr3_aa: CASSPTGMNTEAFF
cdr3_nt: TGCGCCAGCAGCCCTACGGGGATGAACACTGAAGCTTTCTTT

d_call: TRBD2
v_call: TRBV5-6
j_call: TRBJ2-3
clone_size: NA
cdr3_aa: CASSLLISGGYTDTQYF
cdr3_nt: TGTGCCAGCAGCTTGTTGATTAGCGGGGGGTACACAGATACGCAGTATTTT

d_call: TRBD1
v_call: TRBV7-2
j_call: TRBJ2-2
clone_size: NA
cdr3_aa: CASSAGQGANTGELFF
cdr3_nt: TGTGCCAGCAGCGCGGGACAGGGGGCGAACACCGGGGAGCTGTTTTTT

d_call: TRBD1
v_call: TRBV30
j_call: TRBJ1-2
clone_size: NA
cdr3_aa: CAWKRRDRDIGGYTF
cdr3_nt: TGTGCCTGGAAACGACGGGACAGAGACATAGGTGGCTACACCTTC

d_call: TRBD2
v_call: TRBV7-2
j_call: TRBJ2-4
clone_size: NA
cdr3_aa: CASSETGTSNGKNIQYF
cdr3_nt: TGTGCCAGCAGCGAGACCGGGACTAGCAATGGCAAAAACATTCAGTACTTC

d_call: NA
v_call: TRBV9
j_call: TRBJ1-2
clone_size: NA
cdr3_aa: CASSASPSFGRKYGYTF
cdr3_nt: TGTGCCAGCAGCGCTAGTCCCTCCTTTGGGAGAAAATATGGCTACACCTTC

d_call: NA
v_call: TRBV18
j_call: TRBJ2-3
clone_size: NA
cdr3_aa: CASSPKRLDTDTQYF
cdr3_nt: TGTGCCAGCTCACCAAAGCGGCTAGACACAGATACGCAGTATTTT